This TCR beta chain was sequenced for a study of T cells after yellow fever vaccination. The study's findings and limits: Once the booster was given, most primary-vaccination clones reappeared, at around 95% for CD4 and approximately 88% for CD8.

Germline V lookup: CDR1 LNHDA, CDR2 SQIVND (reference sequence). The CDR3 consists of 16 residues. V lost 4 bases to trimming and J lost 1 base, with 16 bases between them. TCRdb itself ran the 5' RACE reads through MiXCR, one entry per CDR3 protein. The table records more than 120,000 distinct CDR3 sequences, roughly 8% of them present only once. This clonotype has more than one count but fewer than ten. The target antigen is unknown. The clonotype was recovered from a man in his thirties or forties who received the YFV17D yellow fever vaccine. The sample consisted of CD4+ T cells sorted from PBMCs, taken 5 days after the yellow fever booster vaccination. The rearrangement joins TRBV19 to TRBJ1-1; no clear D gene. CDR3 nucleotides: TGTGCCAGTAGTAGCCCGGGTTCGGCGAGGAACACTGAAGCTTTCTTT. Protein product: CASSSPGSARNTEAFF.